This T cell receptor (beta chain) is from a study of early T cells in non-severe SARS-CoV-2 infection (dated by TCRdb to the early 2020s). In the study overall: TCR sequencing used bulk RNA from unsorted whole blood, so alpha and beta chains could not be paired.

The investigation overall reported the following: VDJdb matching was skewed toward anti-spike CD8 responses and likely underestimated virus-specific expansions, missing private and CD4 specificities.

Sequences SEHNR (CDR1) and FQNEAQ (CDR2) are obtained from the germline V gene (reference sequence). Measured from the cysteine to the phenylalanine, the CDR3 is 16 residues long. The read is trimmed to its CDR3 DNA, 48 bases read in frame from base 1. V ends up 5 bases short and J 2 bases short, with an unmatched junction base count of 9. The study was a case-control design nested within a healthcare worker cohort in London, UK, with weekly nasopharyngeal swab PCR tests and blood sampling. Between 23 and 31 March 2020, the week of the UK lockdown, healthcare workers were enrolled and then followed up weekly for as long as 16 weeks. This clonotype turned up a few times. Its antigen has not been determined. One base away there is no much larger clone; base qualities are not given. Library generation was performed with 5' RACE. The sample was run on a NextSeq 500. In the TCR library protocol, unique molecular identifiers were attached to individual cDNA molecules to correct for PCR bias and sequencing error. TCR alpha and beta chains were both sequenced, and the abundances of alpha and beta sequences in each sample were closely correlated with each other. In the paper's pipeline: Decombinator V4 was used to annotate the V gene, J gene and CDR3 of the TCR sequences. TCRs were defined as expanded if a significant change between any two time points was detected under a Poisson model with p below 0.0001. TCR abundances were normalised to the total number of TCRs sequenced per sample and expressed as counts per million. TRAV1-2 paired with TRAJ12, TRAJ20 or TRAJ33 defined MAIT TCRs, while TRAV10 paired with TRAJ18 defined iNKT TCRs. VDJdb, accessed 1 November 2021, was searched for CMV, EBV and SARS-CoV-2 annotated TCRs, with TCRs annotated for multiple antigens excluded. Starting from the raw public reads, TCRdb applied fastp trimming at Q25, assembled clones with MiXCR and retained in-frame beta chains. Each entry merges the rows of one CDR3 protein and shows their most common DNA and genes. The V and J calls reflect TCRdb's pipeline rather than the authors' work. This sample gives more than 95,000 distinct CDR3 sequences in total; about 15% of them show up just once. The leading ten clones occupy roughly 22% of the sample.

Sequencing input: whole blood. The source is an adult who was a healthcare worker with PCR-confirmed SARS-CoV-2 infection or an uninfected control (not recorded which). The rearranged segments are TRBV7-9 and TRBJ1-2, and 9 junction bases match TRBD1. The nucleotide sequence is TGTGCCAGCAGCCCGCAACAGGGGGCAATAAACTATGGCTACACCTTC. It translates as CASSPQQGAINYGYTF.